A single sample is the source of the 18 T cell receptor beta chains below, sequenced in a study of tissue T cells after allogeneic stem cell transplantation. Repertoires were generated with immunoSEQ multiplex PCR, while TCRdb's copy carries only in-frame clones and drops some. There are around 1,200 clones in the sample; roughly 53% occur only once, and 6% to 7% lies in the top ten. The sequenced sample was skin. The receptors derive from a female BALB/c mouse in good health. For the strain, the MHC haplotype given is H2-d.

Turning to this clone: Mouse gene names and germline throughout. CDR3 region: CASSETGGGEGFEQYF. The covered CDR3 bases are TGTGCCAGCAGTGAAACTGGGGGGGGCGAGGGATTTGAACAGTAC. This rearrangement joins TRBV13-3 to TRBJ2-7; 10 bases match TRBD2. The read terminates 1 residue before the CDR3 end, so the remaining end is supplied by the germline J gene. V gave up 2 bases and J gave up 6 bases; unmatched junction bases: 11. In germline, CDR1 is NNHDY, CDR2 SYVADS. This CDR3 region has 16 residues.

Concerning this clone itself: The gene names here belong to mouse. The CDR3 end is not reached by the read, which stops 1 residue before it; the germline J gene fills it in. V usage is TRBV1 and J usage is TRBJ1-4, with TRBD1 matching over 11 bases. Unmatched junction bases numbered 1, after V lost 3 bases and J lost 4 bases. CDR1 and CDR2 from the germline V gene are NSQYPW and LRSPGD (reference sequence). The CDR3 contains 15 residues. CDR3 in amino acids: CTCSAGTGGNERLFF. Partial CDR3 DNA: TGCACCTGCAGTGCCGGGACAGGGGGCAACGAAAGATTATTT.

This clone was counted once. Gene names follow the mouse nomenclature. The sequenced fragment ends 1 residue before the CDR3 boundary, so the rest is inferred from the germline J gene. This rearrangement joins TRBV19 to TRBJ2-7, with a weak D call TRBD2 (5 bases). This CDR3 is 11 amino acids long. Per germline, CDR1 FNHDT and CDR2 SITEND (reference sequence). Trimming shortened V by 2 bases and J by 6 bases, and 6 bases separated the two germline ends. The part of the CDR3 DNA that was read is TGTGCCAGCAGTATTGGGGTTGAACAGTAC. This codes for CASSIGVEQY. The complete CDR3 sequence is CASSIGVEQYF.

As regards this clone: Genes here carry mouse names. Read data end 1 residue before the CDR3 end; the end is taken from the germline J gene. The chain is built from TRBV5 and TRBJ2-5, with 9 positions matching TRBD2. The junction had 4 bases not matched to a gene; V was cut back by 0 bases and J by 6 bases. The CDR3 extends over 15 amino acids. Germline lookup yields CDR1 LGHNA and CDR2 YNLKQL (reference sequence). Incomplete CDR3 DNA: TGTGCCAGCAGCCAAGATTGGGGGGGCGATGACACCCAGTAC. It translates to CASSQDWGGDDTQY. The whole CDR3 sequence is CASSQDWGGDDTQYF.

For this clone: Gene names are the mouse ones. Read coverage stops 1 residue before the CDR3 terminus; the germline J gene supplies the remainder. The chain carries TRBV31 and TRBJ2-5; a weak D match, TRBD2 (6 bases). CDR1 and CDR2 (germline): GKSSPN, SITVG. CDR3 length: 14 residues. Trimming stripped 1 base from V and 1 base from J, with 9 bases between. The DNA read from the CDR3 is TGTGCCTGGAGTCCGTGGACTGACCAAGACACCCAGTAC. Its translation: CAWSPWTDQDTQY. The full CDR3 protein reads CAWSPWTDQDTQYF.

Concerning this clone itself: Gene names refer to mouse genes. The read terminates 1 residue ahead of where the CDR3 ends, so the germline J gene completes it. This chain joins TRBV13-2 and TRBJ1-6; D gene unclear. TRBJ1-6 is noted as an ORF with a role that remains uncertain. V was pared by 0 bases and J by 3 bases, with 4 bases between. The CDR3 spans 14 residues. The germline CDR1 and CDR2 sequences are NNHNN and SYGAGS (reference sequence). The DNA read from the CDR3 is TGTGCCAGCGGTGATGCCAGCTATAATTCGCCCCTCTAC. It specifies CASGDASYNSPLY. The whole CDR3 is CASGDASYNSPLYF.

A note on this clone: Germline and genes here are mouse. Here the CDR3 reads CASSLRANTEVFF. Partial CDR3 DNA: TGTGCCAGCAGTTTGAGGGCAAACACAGAAGTCTTC. The chain recombines TRBV14 with TRBJ1-1; D gene ambiguous. The read ends 1 residue before the CDR3 terminus; that terminus is restored from the germline J gene. The CDR3 covers 13 residues. V gave up 2 bases and J gave up 0 bases, with 5 bases separating them. Germline lookup yields CDR1 SGHDT and CDR2 FRDEAV.

In regard to this clone: The genes and germline here are from mouse. The DNA ends 1 residue before the CDR3 does, and the rest of the CDR3 is filled in from the germline J gene. J is TRBJ2-7 and V is TRBV20, with 12 bases fitting TRBD2. Looked up from germline, CDR1 is GFQATS and CDR2 is STVNSAI. Unmatched junction bases numbered 3, after V lost 0 bases and J lost 3 bases. CDR3 length: 15 amino acids. The CDR3 reads CGARDPGLGGYEQYF. The sequenced part of the CDR3 DNA is TGTGGTGCTAGGGACCCGGGACTGGGGGGCTATGAACAGTAC.

There are a few counts of this clone. Mouse gene names apply. The read terminates 1 residue before the CDR3 end, so the remaining end is supplied by the germline J gene. V usage is TRBV13-2 and J usage is TRBJ2-7; no firm D call. Germline values: CDR1 NNHNN, CDR2 SYGAGS (reference sequence). V lost 0 bases and J lost 3, with 4 bases in between. The CDR3 covers 12 residues. The CDR3 is CASGDALYEQYF. The covered CDR3 bases are TGTGCCAGCGGTGATGCCCTCTATGAACAGTAC.

Comment on this clone: Gene and germline names: mouse. CDR3 DNA, as far as it was read: TGTGGTGCTAACAGGGGGGGAAACACAGAAGTCTTC. This sequence encodes CGANRGGNTEVF. The whole CDR3 protein reads CGANRGGNTEVFF. The rearrangement joins TRBV20 to TRBJ1-1; TRBD1 aligns across 8 bases. The read ends 1 residue shy of where the CDR3 ends; the end is completed using the germline J gene. The CDR3 loop spans 13 amino acids. Looked up from germline, CDR1 is GFQATS and CDR2 is STVNSAI. The V and J ends lost 4 bases and 1 base, in that order; junction bases with no gene match: 2.

This clone was observed a few times. Genes and germline are mouse. Read coverage stops 1 residue before the CDR3 terminus; the germline J gene supplies the remainder. The gene calls are TRBV13-1 and TRBJ2-7; D uncertain. V was pared by 4 bases and J by 4 bases, with 9 bases between. This CDR3 is 12 amino acids long. From germline, CDR1 is NSHNY and CDR2 SYGAGN. The covered CDR3 bases are TGTGCCAGCAGTAAGGCCAGATATGAACAGTAC. Translation gives CASSKARYEQY. The CDR3 in its entirety is CASSKARYEQYF.

The table lists this clone with a few counts. Gene names are the mouse ones. Read sequence stops 1 residue before the CDR3 end, and the germline J gene provides the missing end. The chain couples TRBV13-1 to TRBJ2-7; TRBD1 agrees at 11 bases. Germline CDR1 is NSHNY and CDR2 is SYGAGN. The CDR3 contains 12 residues. V dropped 5 bases and J dropped 6; count of bases not matched to a gene: 1. The sequenced part of the CDR3 DNA is TGTGCCAGCAGGGACAGGGGGCTTGAACAGTAC. Residues: CASRDRGLEQY. The full CDR3 sequence reads CASRDRGLEQYF.

This clone was recorded a few times. Any gene name here is a mouse gene name. The read falls 1 residue short of the CDR3 end, and the missing part is taken from the germline J gene. The chain has TRBV2 and TRBJ2-2; perhaps TRBD1 as D (6 bases). Between the trimmed V and J ends, which lost 0 bases and 0 bases, there was a span of 8 bases. Germline lookup yields CDR1 LGHNA and CDR2 YSYQKL. The CDR3 has 16 residues. The CDR3 sequence: CASSQDRGANTGQLYF. The CDR3 DNA, read in part, is TGTGCCAGCAGCCAAGACAGGGGAGCAAACACCGGGCAGCTCTAC.

Comments on this clone: Gene names are the mouse ones. The read gets to within 1 residue of the CDR3 end, and the germline J gene fills in the rest. The V gene is TRBV13-1, the J gene TRBJ2-5; TRBD2 agrees at 10 bases. V lost 1 base and J lost 0; bases outside the gene matches: 2. The CDR3 is 16 residues long. Germline assignment: CDR1 NSHNY and CDR2 SYGAGN. CDR3 region: CASSDLGGLNQDTQYF. The covered CDR3 bases are TGTGCCAGCAGTGATCTGGGGGGGCTTAACCAAGACACCCAGTAC.

In regard to this clone: The listed genes are named as in mouse. The CDR3 is cut off 1 residue early in the read; its end comes from the germline J gene. The V and J genes are TRBV1 and TRBJ1-1, with 11 positions matching TRBD1. Germline CDR1 NSQYPW, CDR2 LRSPGD (reference sequence). The CDR3 runs 17 residues. V lost 0 bases to trimming and J lost 4 bases; unmatched junction nucleotides: 7. This chain's CDR3 is CTCSAESGQGATTEVFF. The sequenced part of the CDR3 DNA is TGCACCTGCAGTGCAGAGAGCGGACAGGGGGCGACCACAGAAGTCTTC.

Concerning this clone itself: Gene names are mouse gene names. The sequenced fragment ends 1 residue before the CDR3 boundary, so the rest is inferred from the germline J gene. The V gene is TRBV29, the J gene TRBJ1-2; no definite D call. Germline V gene lookup returns CDR1 MSHET and CDR2 SYDVDS. There are 14 residues in the CDR3. The V end lost 0 bases, the J end lost 0 bases, and 5 bases lay between the germline ends. CDR3 bases read: TGTGCTAGCAGTTTATCGAACACAAACTCCGACTACACC. Encoded protein: CASSLSNTNSDYT. Given in full, the CDR3 is CASSLSNTNSDYTF.

Comments on this clone: The gene names given are mouse names. Read sequence stops 1 residue before the CDR3 end, and the germline J gene provides the missing end. J is TRBJ2-7 and V is TRBV19; 10 bases are shared with TRBD2. CDR1 is FNHDT, CDR2 SITEND, per germline (reference sequence). With V trimmed by 5 bases and J by 2 bases, 4 bases remained unmatched. CDR3 size: 14 residues. CDR3 amino acids: CASSMTGGTYEQYF. Partial CDR3 DNA: TGTGCCAGCAGCATGACTGGGGGGACCTATGAACAGTAC.

This clone turned up a few times. Germline and genes: mouse. The read ends 1 residue early relative to the CDR3; the germline J gene fills the gap. The chain links TRBV13-2 to TRBJ1-5, with a possible D match to TRBD1 (5 bases). The germline V gene has CDR1 NNHNN and CDR2 SYGAGS (reference sequence). The CDR3 is made up of 13 amino acids. V lost 4 bases and J lost 4, with 9 bases in between. CDR3 sequence reads: CASGSGTNQAPLF. The sequenced part of the CDR3 DNA is TGTGCCAGCGGTTCCGGGACGAACCAGGCTCCGCTT.